These T cell receptor beta chains were read from a single sample in a study of T cell clonotyping in hematopoietic cell transplantation. This table comes from immunoSEQ multiplex PCR, and its TCRdb copy is limited to in-frame clones, with some not included. The sample consists of some 40,000 clones, 85% of them appearing once. The sample consisted of peripheral blood mononuclear cells, taken before stem cell transplant. The origin of the receptors is a man aged 60 to 75 with acute myeloid leukemia. Some clones in this sample may be carry-over from other donors' samples. The CDR3 runs from the conserved cysteine through the conserved F or W. The order of the fields is J gene, D gene, clone size, V gene, CDR3 protein, CDR3 DNA. A D gene is named only where the DNA matches it firmly. Size is stated for part of the rows, as once, few or many counts, or as a class when the clone is expanded.

TRBJ2-3 TRBD2 once TRBV7-2 CASSLGPSGFTDTQYF TGTGCCAGCAGCTTAGGGCCTAGCGGCTTCACAGATACGCAGTATTTT
TRBJ1-6 TRBD1 once TRBV7-9 CASSFLRDRAYNSPLHF TGTGCCAGCAGCTTCCTTCGGGACAGGGCCTATAATTCACCCCTCCACTTT
TRBJ1-2 . . TRBV19 CATLGPIQSYGYTF TGTGCCACCCTAGGACCGATACAAAGCTATGGCTACACCTTC
TRBJ1-5 TRBD1 . TRBV5-1 CASSPWTGMSNQPQHF TGCGCCAGCAGCCCCTGGACAGGAATGAGCAATCAGCCCCAGCATTTT
TRBJ2-5 TRBD2 few TRBV9 CASSARRGETQYF TGTGCCAGCAGCGCCCGGCGGGGGGAGACCCAGTACTTC
TRBJ2-1 TRBD2 . TRBV19 CASSKLAGGTLRSYNEQFF TGTGCCAGTAGTAAACTAGCGGGGGGCACCCTCCGCTCCTACAATGAGCAGTTCTTC
TRBJ2-7 TRBD1 . TRBV28 CASSLVGTGSSYEQYF TGTGCCAGCAGTTTAGTGGGGACAGGGAGCTCCTACGAGCAGTACTTC
TRBJ2-7 TRBD1 . TRBV4-2 CASSQDIAGQGHEQYF TGTGCCAGCAGCCAAGATATTGCGGGACAGGGGCACGAGCAGTACTTC
TRBJ1-2 TRBD1 . TRBV7-2 CASGNTGGQVYGYTF TGTGCCAGCGGGAACACAGGGGGCCAGGTATATGGCTACACCTTC
TRBJ1-2 TRBD1 . TRBV9 CASSVAQDRGTGYTF TGTGCCAGCAGCGTAGCGCAGGACAGGGGGACAGGCTACACCTTC
TRBJ2-2 . . TRBV21-1 CATPRDSLTGELFF TGTGCCACTCCCCGGGACTCCCTCACCGGGGAGCTGTTTTTT
TRBJ1-2 . . TRBV5-1 CASSGQVDYGYTF TGCGCCAGCAGCGGGCAGGTGGATTATGGCTACACCTTC
TRBJ2-1 . . TRBV7-2 CASSLEETSYNEQFF TGTGCCAGCAGCTTAGAAGAGACGTCCTACAATGAGCAGTTCTTC
TRBJ2-7 TRBD1 . TRBV28 CASTQTRQGATHEQYF TGTGCCAGCACCCAGACTCGACAGGGGGCCACCCACGAGCAGTACTTC
TRBJ1-4 . . TRBV6-6 CASTVNGATNEKLFF TGTGCCAGCACCGTGAACGGGGCAACTAATGAAAAACTGTTTTTT
TRBJ1-1 . . TRBV19 CASSIDFFTGTSNTEAFF TGTGCCAGTAGTATAGATTTTTTTACCGGGACATCGAACACTGAAGCTTTCTTT
TRBJ2-7 TRBD1 . TRBV5-8 CASSLARTGSYEQYF TGTGCCAGCAGCTTGGCCCGGACAGGATCCTACGAGCAGTACTTC
TRBJ1-2 . . TRBV5-4 CASSPLEVNYGYTF TGTGCCAGCAGTCCACTAGAGGTTAACTATGGCTACACCTTC
TRBJ1-2 TRBD1 . TRBV9 CASSVSGGGGYTF TGTGCCAGCAGCGTATCAGGGGGAGGTGGCTACACCTTC
TRBJ1-1 . . TRBV6-5 CASIPPRGTAEAFF TGTGCCAGCATTCCACCTCGGGGAACGGCTGAAGCTTTCTTT
TRBJ2-5 . . TRBV19 CASSTTGMETQYF TGTGCCAGTAGTACCACAGGGATGGAGACCCAGTACTTC
TRBJ1-1 TRBD1 . TRBV4-1 CASSQGQGAFTEAFF TGCGCCAGCAGCCAGGGACAGGGGGCTTTCACTGAAGCTTTCTTT
TRBJ2-7 . . TRBV27 CASSLQGLTYEQYF TGTGCCAGCAGTTTACAGGGGCTAACCTACGAGCAGTACTTC
TRBJ2-2 TRBD1 . TRBV10-3 CAISEISNRGVAGELFF TGTGCCATCAGTGAGATCTCAAACAGGGGTGTTGCCGGGGAGCTGTTTTTT
TRBJ1-2 . few TRBV25-1 CASSDQRYGYTF TGTGCCAGCAGTGATCAGCGCTATGGCTACACCTTC
TRBJ2-3 . . TRBV6-6 CASSTTRTDTQYF TGTGCCAGCAGTACAACTCGCACAGATACGCAGTATTTT
TRBJ1-5 . . TRBV28 CASRIQGGNQPQHF TGTGCCAGCAGAATACAGGGAGGCAATCAGCCCCAGCATTTT
TRBJ2-2 . . TRBV14 CASSKGEELFF TGTGCCAGCAGCAAGGGGGAGGAGCTGTTTTTT
TRBJ2-2 TRBD2 . TRBV28 CASSPHVASGGDGELFF TGTGCCAGCAGTCCACATGTCGCTAGCGGGGGGGACGGGGAGCTGTTTTTT
TRBJ1-1 TRBD1 . TRBV7-2 CASSPRFGQGAEAFF TGTGCCAGCAGCCCGCGATTCGGACAGGGTGCTGAAGCTTTCTTT